This T cell receptor beta chain comes out of a study of diagnostic markers for celiac disease (dated by TCRdb to the early 2020s). CDR1 DFQATT and CDR2 SNEGSKA were looked up in the germline V gene (reference sequence). There are 13 amino acids in the CDR3, from cysteine to phenylalanine inclusive. DNA was not recorded. The sequencing machine was an Illumina MiSeq. Through TCRdb reprocessing, the reads give one entry per CDR3 protein sequence; DNA is omitted. For this sample, the table gives approximately 3,500 distinct CDR3 sequences. The top ten clonotypes cover roughly a tenth of the sample. Judged by frequency, this clonotype is large (0.1 to 1%); no count was given. What antigen it recognizes has not been identified.

The rearranged segments are TRBV20-1 and TRBJ2-2. The clonotype originates from a human donor. This table probably holds off-target reads from a library built for another chain. Sequenced input: either unsorted cells or a sorted T cell fraction (not recorded which). The CDR3 has the sequence CSARDVETGELFF.